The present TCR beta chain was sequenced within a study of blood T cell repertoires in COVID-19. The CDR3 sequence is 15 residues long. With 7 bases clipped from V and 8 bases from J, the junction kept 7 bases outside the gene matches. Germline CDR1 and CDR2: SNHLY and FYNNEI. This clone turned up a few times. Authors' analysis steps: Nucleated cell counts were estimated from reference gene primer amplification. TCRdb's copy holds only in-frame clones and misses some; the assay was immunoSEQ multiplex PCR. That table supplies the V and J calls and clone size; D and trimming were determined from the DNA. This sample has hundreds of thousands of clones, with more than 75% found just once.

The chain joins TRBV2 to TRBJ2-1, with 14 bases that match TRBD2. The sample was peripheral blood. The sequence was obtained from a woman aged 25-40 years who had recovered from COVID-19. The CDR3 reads CASTRLAGGSDEQFF. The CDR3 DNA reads TGTGCCAGCACGAGACTAGCGGGAGGGTCCGATGAGCAGTTCTTC.